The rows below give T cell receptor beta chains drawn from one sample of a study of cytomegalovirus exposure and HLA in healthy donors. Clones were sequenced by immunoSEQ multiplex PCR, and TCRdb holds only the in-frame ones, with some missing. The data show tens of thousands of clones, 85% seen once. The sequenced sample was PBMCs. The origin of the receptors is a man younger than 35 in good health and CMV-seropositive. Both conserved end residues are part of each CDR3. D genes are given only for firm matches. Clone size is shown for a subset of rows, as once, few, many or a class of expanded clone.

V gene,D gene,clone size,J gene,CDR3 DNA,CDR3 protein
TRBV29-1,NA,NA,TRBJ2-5,TGCAGCGTTGGCAGGGTAGAGACCCAGTACTTC,CSVGRVETQYF
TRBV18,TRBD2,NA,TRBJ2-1,TGTGCCAGCTCACCCAAACTAGCGGGAGAGGGCAATGAGCAGTTCTTC,CASSPKLAGEGNEQFF
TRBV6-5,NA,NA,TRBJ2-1,TGTGCCAGCAGTTTGGTAGTTGGGGCCCATGAGCAGTTCTTC,CASSLVVGAHEQFF
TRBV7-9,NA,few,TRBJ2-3,TGTGCCAGCAGCCCGGGAACCACGCAGTATTTT,CASSPGTTQYF
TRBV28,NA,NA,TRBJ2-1,TGTGCCAGCAGTTTAGGAGGAAGATCTGACAATGAGCAGTTCTTC,CASSLGGRSDNEQFF
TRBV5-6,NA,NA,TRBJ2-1,TGTGCCAGCAACCTCGGGAGACTGGAGGCCGATGAGCAGTTCTTC,CASNLGRLEADEQFF
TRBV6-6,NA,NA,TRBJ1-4,TGTGCCAGCAGTACCTGGGGGGGAACTAATGAAAAACTGTTTTTT,CASSTWGGTNEKLFF
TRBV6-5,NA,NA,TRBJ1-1,TGTGCCAGCAGTCTCGGACTCAGGAACACTGAAGCTTTCTTT,CASSLGLRNTEAFF
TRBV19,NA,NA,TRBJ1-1,TGTGCCAGTAGTTCAAGCGGGGGACTCATAGCTGAAGCTTTCTTT,CASSSSGGLIAEAFF
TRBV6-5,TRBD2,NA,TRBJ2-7,TGTGCCAGCAGACTAGCGGGAGTTTCATACGAGCAGTACTTC,CASRLAGVSYEQYF
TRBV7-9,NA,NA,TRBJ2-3,TGTGCCAGCAGCTTCGTCAGGGAAGATACGCAGTATTTT,CASSFVREDTQYF
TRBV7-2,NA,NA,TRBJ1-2,TGTGCCAGCAGCCCCTGGACGGGAAGCTATTATGGCTACACCTTC,CASSPWTGSYYGYTF
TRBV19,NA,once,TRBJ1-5,TGTGCCAGTAGTATTACAGGGAGAAGCAATCAGCCCCAGCATTTT,CASSITGRSNQPQHF
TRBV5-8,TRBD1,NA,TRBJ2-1,TGTGCCAGCATCAAGGACAGGGACCACAATGAGCAGTTCTTC,CASIKDRDHNEQFF
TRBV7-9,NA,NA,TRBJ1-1,TGTGCCAGCAGCTGGGGACAGAACACTGAAGCTTTCTTT,CASSWGQNTEAFF
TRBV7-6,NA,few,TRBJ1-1,TGTGCCAGCAGCTTAGGAGGGTCCACTGAAGCTTTCTTT,CASSLGGSTEAFF
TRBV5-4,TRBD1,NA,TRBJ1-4,TGTGCCAGCAGCTCGACAGGGGGCACTAATGAAAAACTGTTTTTT,CASSSTGGTNEKLFF
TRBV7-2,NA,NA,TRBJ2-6,TGTGCCAGCAGCTTAGCAGCTTTTGGGGCCAACGTCCTGACTTTC,CASSLAAFGANVLTF
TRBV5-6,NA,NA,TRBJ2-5,TGTGCCAGCAGCACAACAGGGAAGAGGGCCGGACTGGGAAAAGAGACCCAGTACTTC,CASSTTGKRAGLGKETQYF
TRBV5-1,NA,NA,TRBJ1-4,TGCGCCAGCAGCTTGGGTCATACGGTCGCAACTAATGAAAAACTGTTTTTT,CASSLGHTVATNEKLFF
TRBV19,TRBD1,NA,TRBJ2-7,TGTGCCAGTCAACCACAGGGGGCCCCCTACGAGCAGTACTTC,CASQPQGAPYEQYF
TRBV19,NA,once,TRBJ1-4,TGTGCCAGTAGTCGACAGTCTCTTCATGAAAAACTGTTTTTT,CASSRQSLHEKLFF
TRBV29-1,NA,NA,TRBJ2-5,TGCAGCGTTGAAGCGGTCCAAAAGTACCAAGAGACCCAGTACTTC,CSVEAVQKYQETQYF
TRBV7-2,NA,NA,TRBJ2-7,TGTGCCAGCAGCTTGGCTTCGGGGCAGTACTTC,CASSLASGQYF
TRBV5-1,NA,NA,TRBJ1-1,TGCGCCAGCAGCCTGGGCGTCGACAAACACACTGAAGCTTTCTTT,CASSLGVDKHTEAFF
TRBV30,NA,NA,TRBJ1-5,TGTGCCTGGAGCGCGGGGGGTCAGCCCCAGCATTTT,CAWSAGGQPQHF
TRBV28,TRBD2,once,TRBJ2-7,TGTGCCAGCAGTTTAGCTGGCGGGAGAAAATACGAGCAGTACTTC,CASSLAGGRKYEQYF
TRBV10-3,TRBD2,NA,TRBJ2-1,TGTGCCATCAGTGAGTCGGGGGGGAGCAATGAGCAGTTCTTC,CAISESGGSNEQFF
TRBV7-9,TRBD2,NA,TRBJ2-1,TGTGCCAGCAGTTGGCTAGCGGGGAGTAAGAATGAGCAGTTCTTC,CASSWLAGSKNEQFF
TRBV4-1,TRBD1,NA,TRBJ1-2,TGCGCCAGCAGCCAAGGATTCGCCGGGACAGGGGCCCATGGCTACACCTTC,CASSQGFAGTGAHGYTF
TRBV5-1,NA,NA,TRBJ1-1,TGCGCCAGCAGCCACACCGGGACACCGAATGGGAACACTGAAGCTTTCTTT,CASSHTGTPNGNTEAFF
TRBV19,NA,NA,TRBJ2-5,TGTGCCAGTAGTACACGGACAGCACAAGAGACCCAGTACTTC,CASSTRTAQETQYF
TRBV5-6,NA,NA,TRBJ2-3,TGTGCCAGCAGCTTCGGTCTCCGGTCCACAGATACGCAGTATTTT,CASSFGLRSTDTQYF
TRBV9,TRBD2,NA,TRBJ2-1,TGTGCCAGCACCCCCAAAGGGCTAGCGGGAGCCAATGAGCAGTTCTTC,CASTPKGLAGANEQFF
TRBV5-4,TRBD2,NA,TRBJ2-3,TGTGCCAGCAGCTTGGGGACTAGCCGGGGGAACCCAGATACGCAGTATTTT,CASSLGTSRGNPDTQYF
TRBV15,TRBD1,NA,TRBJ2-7,TGTGCCACCAGCAGCCAGCAGGGGGCTGAGGAGCAGTACTTC,CATSSQQGAEEQYF
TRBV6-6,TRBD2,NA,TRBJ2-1,TGTGCCAGCAGTTACCTTGCTAGCGGGAGATCGGGTGAGCAGTTCTTC,CASSYLASGRSGEQFF
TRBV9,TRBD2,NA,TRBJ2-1,TGTGCCAGCAGCGTACCACCGGGGGGGGGCAACAATGAGCAGTTCTTC,CASSVPPGGGNNEQFF
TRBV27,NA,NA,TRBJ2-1,TGTGCCAGCAGTTTACAGGCAGGGAATGAGCAGTTCTTC,CASSLQAGNEQFF
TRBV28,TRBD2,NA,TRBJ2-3,TGTGCCAGCAGTTCACTAGCGGGTGTTGATTTGGATACGCAGTATTTT,CASSSLAGVDLDTQYF
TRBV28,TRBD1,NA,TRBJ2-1,TGTGCCAGCAGTTTCCCGGGACAGGGGATACCGAGCTCCTACAATGAGCAGTTCTTC,CASSFPGQGIPSSYNEQFF
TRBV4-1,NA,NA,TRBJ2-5,TGCGCCAGCAGCCAAGATATTCGGGCGGGGACCTTTCAAGAGACCCAGTACTTC,CASSQDIRAGTFQETQYF
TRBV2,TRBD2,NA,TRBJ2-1,TGTGCCACACTATGTGGGTTGGGACTAGCGGGATTTCCTGAGCAGTTCTTC,CATLCGLGLAGFPEQFF
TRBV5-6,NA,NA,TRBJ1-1,TGTGCCAGCAGCTTGGGTGGTCTAGATGGCACTGAAGCTTTCTTT,CASSLGGLDGTEAFF
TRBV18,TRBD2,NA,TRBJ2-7,TGTGCCAGCTCACCCGGGACTAGCGGCTACGAGCAGTACTTC,CASSPGTSGYEQYF
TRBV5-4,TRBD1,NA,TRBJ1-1,TGTGCCAGCAGCTTGGGGGGACAGAGGAACACTGAAGCTTTCTTT,CASSLGGQRNTEAFF
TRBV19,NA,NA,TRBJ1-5,TGTGCCAGTAGCCCTCAGGATCAGCCCCAGCATTTT,CASSPQDQPQHF
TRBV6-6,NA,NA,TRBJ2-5,TGTGCCAGCAGTCAACAGGTCCAAGAGACCCAGTACTTC,CASSQQVQETQYF
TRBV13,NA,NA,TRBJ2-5,TGTGCCAGCAGCCTTTCGGACATTGAAGAGACCCAGTACTTC,CASSLSDIEETQYF
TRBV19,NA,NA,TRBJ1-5,TGTGCCAGTAGTCCCCCAGGACAGCGCAATCAGCCCCAGCATTTT,CASSPPGQRNQPQHF
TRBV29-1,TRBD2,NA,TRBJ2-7,TGCAGCGTAATTTGGGGCCTCACGACTCAAGCGGGAGCCTACGAGCAGTACTTC,CSVIWGLTTQAGAYEQYF
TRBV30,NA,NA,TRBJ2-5,TGTGCCTGGAGTCCCCCCGTGGAGACCCAGTACTTC,CAWSPPVETQYF
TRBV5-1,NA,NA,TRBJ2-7,TGCGCCAGCAGCTTGGTTTCGGTCGGGGAGCAGTACTTC,CASSLVSVGEQYF
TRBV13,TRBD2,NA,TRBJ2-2,TGTGCCAGCAGCCCCAGACTAGCCGCGAACACCGGGGAGCTGTTTTTT,CASSPRLAANTGELFF
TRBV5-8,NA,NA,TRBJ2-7,TGTGCCAGCAGCGGTTATCTGACACTTTTTGACTACGAGCAGTACTTC,CASSGYLTLFDYEQYF
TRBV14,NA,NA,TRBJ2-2,TGTGCCAGCAGCCGCATGGGACACCAGTCGATAAGTACCGGGGAGCTGTTTTTT,CASSRMGHQSISTGELFF
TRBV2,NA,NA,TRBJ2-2,TGTGCCAGCCGAAACGGGAGAGCCAGCTGGGAGCTGTTTTTT,CASRNGRASWELFF
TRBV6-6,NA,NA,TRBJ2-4,TGTGCCAGCAGCTACAGGGAGGTGGGAGGCAAAAACATTCAGTACTTC,CASSYREVGGKNIQYF
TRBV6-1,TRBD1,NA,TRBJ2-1,TGTGCCAGCAGTGCGGGACAGACGGCTGAGCAGTTCTTC,CASSAGQTAEQFF
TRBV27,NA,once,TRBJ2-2,TGTGCCAGCAGGGGTGGGCTTTTCGGGGAGCTGTTTTTT,CASRGGLFGELFF